Listed here is a single TCR beta chain. The record originates from a study of blood T cell repertoires in COVID-19. Study-level information: Sites in the United States, Italy and Spain provided acute and convalescent COVID-19 samples. From T cells, B-cell-depleted T cells, or PBMCs came the material, which was cDNA or gDNA.

Original methodology: Amplification of reference gene primers was used by the study to estimate nucleated cell counts. Method: immunoSEQ multiplex PCR; TCRdb's copy keeps in-frame clones and lacks some. The V and J calls and clone size come from that table; D and trimming were worked out from the DNA. This table holds around 220,000 clones, approximately 84% found once. V lost 7 bases and J lost 7, with 14 bases in between. This CDR3 comprises 14 residues. Germline V CDR1 and CDR2: MNHEY, SVGAGI. The V gene is TRBV6-5, the J gene TRBJ1-6; D perhaps matches TRBD1 (5 bases). This TCR derives from a man aged 45-65 years with acute or convalescent COVID-19. The sequenced sample was peripheral blood. The CDR3, as DNA: TGTGCCAGCAAAAGGGGCAGAACCAATTCACCCCTCCACTTT. This codes for CASKRGRTNSPLHF.